This TCR beta chain was documented in a study of T cell changes during pregnancy in multiple sclerosis. TCRdb's copy holds only in-frame clones and misses some; the assay was immunoSEQ multiplex PCR. The sample lists some 49,000 clones; 85% to 95% were seen once. Trimming cost V 0 bases and J 5 bases; bases outside gene matches: 7. CDR1 and CDR2 (germline): LGHNA, YSLEER. This CDR3 spans 16 amino acids. This sequence originates from a female donor with multiple sclerosis, enrolled in a pregnancy study. The specimen was CD8+ T cells from peripheral blood mononuclear cells, collected in the second trimester of pregnancy. The chain is built from TRBV4-3 and TRBJ2-1; 7 bases line up with TRBD1. Here the CDR3 DNA reads TGCGCCAGCAGCCAAGATCTGGGGCAGGGGGACAATGAGCAGTTCTTC. This sequence encodes CASSQDLGQGDNEQFF.